What follows are 26 T cell receptor beta chains derived from one specimen sequenced in a study of beta chain features in type 1 diabetes. What was sequenced were expressed TCRB transcripts, since all of the isolated RNA had been reverse transcribed. Profiled with immunoSEQ multiplex PCR; TCRdb holds only in-frame clones, not every one. The sample contains around 400,000 clones, approximately 16% of which appear only once. Sequenced: naive CD4+ T cells from blood. The receptors here all came from a woman between 18 and 30 years old in good health.

The sample holds a few counts of this clone. Other DNA sequences in this specimen translate into the identical CDR3. This chain connects TRBV7-2 to TRBJ2-3; tentatively, D is TRBD2 (6 bases). The ends were cut back, 1 base at V and 1 base at J, with 6 bases in the middle. The CDR3 sequence is 14 residues long. Germline CDR1 and CDR2: SGHTA and FQGNSA. In nucleotides, the CDR3 is TGTGCCAGCAGCTTAGGACTAGGCACAGATACGCAGTATTTT. Protein: CASSLGLGTDTQYF.

This clone was found a few times. The chain uses TRBV28 and TRBJ1-1, with 7 bases lining up with TRBD1. This CDR3 comprises 13 residues. From germline, CDR1 is MDHEN and CDR2 SYDVKM. The J segment lost 4 bases and the V segment lost 7 bases, leaving 6 bases of the junction unmatched. CDR3 DNA: TGTGCCAGCACCATCACAGGGGCCACTGAAGCTTTCTTT. Its protein is CASTITGATEAFF.

The chain recombines TRBV7-7 with TRBJ2-1; TRBD2 matches 8 bases. CDR3 size: 15 residues. Germline CDR1 is SSHAT and CDR2 is FNYEAQ (reference sequence). With V trimmed by 5 bases and J by 3 bases, 6 bases remained unmatched. CDR3 loop: CASSPISGSYNEQFF. CDR3 nucleotides: TGTGCCAGCAGCCCTATCAGCGGGAGCTACAATGAGCAGTTCTTC.

The chain couples TRBV4-3 to TRBJ2-3; D remains ambiguous. V was pared by 0 bases and J by 2 bases, with 6 bases between. CDR1 LGHNA and CDR2 YSLEER come from the germline V gene. CDR3 length: 14 amino acids. This chain's CDR3 is CASSQEVATDTQYF. The CDR3 nucleotides are TGCGCCAGCAGCCAAGAGGTGGCCACAGATACGCAGTATTTT.

The chain is built from TRBV14 and TRBJ2-5; 11 nucleotides agree with TRBD1. Germline lookup yields CDR1 SGHDN and CDR2 FVKESK. The length of the CDR3 is 14 residues. J gave up 3 bases and V 5 bases, and 2 bases lay outside the gene matches. The CDR3 here is CASSVGQGEETQYF. CDR3 DNA sequence: TGTGCCAGCAGCGTGGGACAGGGGGAAGAGACCCAGTACTTC. The whole variable domain, filled in from reference TRBV14 and TRBJ2-5, reads EAGVTQFPSHSVIEKGQTVTLRCDPISGHDNLYWYRRVMGKEIKFLLHFVKESKQDESGMPNNRFLAERTGGTYSTLKVQPAELEDSGVYFCASSVGQGEETQYFGPGTRLLVL.

This clone has a handful of counts. This chain connects TRBV2 to TRBJ2-1, with 11 bases lining up with TRBD2. Trimming at V came to 5 bases and at J to 7 bases, leaving 10 bases not matched to a gene. CDR1 SNHLY and CDR2 FYNNEI come from the germline V gene. The CDR3 runs to 16 residues. CDR3 protein: CASSNRLAGTSNEQFF. The CDR3 DNA reads as TGTGCCAGCAGTAACAGACTAGCGGGAACCAGTAATGAGCAGTTCTTC.

This clone turned up a few times. V usage is TRBV7-2 and J usage is TRBJ2-3, with 11 bases fitting TRBD2. This CDR3 is 15 amino acids long. Looked up from germline, CDR1 is SGHTA and CDR2 is FQGNSA. V trimming: 5 bases; J trimming: 1 base; junction bases outside the gene matches: 2. CDR3 amino acids: CASSHSGRGTDTQYF. CDR3 in DNA: TGTGCCAGCAGCCATAGCGGGAGGGGCACAGATACGCAGTATTTT.

This clone was seen a few times. The chain links TRBV7-2 to TRBJ2-7; 7 bases match TRBD1. The germline V gene encodes CDR1 SGHTA and CDR2 FQGNSA. The CDR3 spans 15 residues. The ends lost 4 bases at V and 5 bases at J; junction bases unmatched: 11. The CDR3 region has the DNA TGTGCCAGCAGCTACCAGACAGGGCTGCCACACGAGCAGTACTTC. Its protein is CASSYQTGLPHEQYF.

The CDR3 coding sequence is TGCGCCAGCAGGGTTGGGACTAGCGGGAGAGCAAGGAGCTCCTACAATGAGCAGTTCTTC. Residues: CASRVGTSGRARSSYNEQFF. The J gene is TRBJ2-1, the V gene TRBV5-1; 14 nucleotides agree with TRBD2. The V gene end was trimmed by 5 bases and the J gene end by 0 bases; junction bases not matched to a gene: 13. Germline lookup yields CDR1 SGHRS and CDR2 YFSETQ. The CDR3 is 20 amino acids.

V is TRBV29-1 and J is TRBJ2-7, with TRBD2 identical over 10 bases. Trimming took 4 bases from V and 2 from J; bases not matched to a gene: 5. The CDR3 runs 14 residues. Germline assignment: CDR1 SQVTM and CDR2 ANQGSEA. CDR3: CSVVYLAGAYEQYF. DNA of the CDR3: TGCAGCGTTGTATACCTAGCGGGGGCCTACGAGCAGTACTTC.

In DNA form, the CDR3 reads TGTGCCAGCAGTGAAGGAGACAGCTCCTACAATGAGCAGTTCTTC. It codes for CASSEGDSSYNEQFF. The gene calls are TRBV6-1 and TRBJ2-1; perhaps TRBD1 as D (5 bases). In germline, CDR1 is MNHNS, CDR2 SASEGT. Trimming stripped 1 base from V and 0 bases from J, with 7 bases between. This CDR3 contains 15 residues.

This chain links TRBV7-3 with TRBJ2-4, with TRBD2 matching 12 bases. Germline-derived CDR1 and CDR2 are SGHTA and FQGTGA. The CDR3 runs 15 residues. The V segment lost 6 bases and the J segment 4 bases; nucleotides outside the gene matches: 4. CDR3 in DNA: TGTGCCAGCAGAGGACTAGCGGGATTTAAAAACATTCAGTACTTC. This gives the protein CASRGLAGFKNIQYF.

This clone was found a few times. The J gene is TRBJ2-7, the V gene TRBV18, with D maybe TRBD1 (5 bases). The CDR3 totals 12 residues. Germline lookup yields CDR1 KGHSH and CDR2 LQKENI. The V and J ends lost 6 bases and 4 bases respectively, with 10 bases between them. The CDR3, as DNA: TGTGCCAGCTCTCCCGACAGATACGAGCAGTACTTC. Protein product: CASSPDRYEQYF.

In its sample, this clone was seen a few times. The chain couples TRBV7-2 to TRBJ2-6, with 7 bases matching TRBD1. The CDR3 totals 16 residues. J gave up 1 base and V 6 bases, and 6 bases lay outside the gene matches. Germline CDR1 is SGHTA and CDR2 is FQGNSA. CDR3 region: CASRQTGNSGANVLTF. In DNA, the CDR3 is TGTGCCAGCAGACAGACAGGGAATTCTGGGGCCAACGTCCTGACTTTC.

This clone showed up just a few times. The genes are TRBV6-5 and TRBJ2-3, with 8 bases aligning to TRBD1. CDR3 size: 13 residues. With 6 bases clipped from V and 4 bases from J, the junction kept 3 bases outside the gene matches. Germline assignment: CDR1 MNHEY and CDR2 SVGAGI. The CDR3 region is CASSGQGADTQYF. The DNA of the CDR3 is TGTGCCAGCAGCGGACAGGGCGCAGATACGCAGTATTTT.

The rearrangement uses TRBV28 and TRBJ2-1; no reliable D call. Germline values: CDR1 MDHEN, CDR2 SYDVKM. The V end lost 4 bases, the J end lost 14 bases, and 9 bases lay between the germline ends. This CDR3 has 10 residues. CDR3 sequence: CASSSLFKFF. The CDR3 nucleotides are TGTGCCAGCAGTTCCCTCTTTAAGTTCTTC. Complete variable domain (other parts from reference TRBV28 and TRBJ2-1): DVKVTQSSRYLVKRTGEKVFLECVQDMDHENMFWYRQDPGLGLRLIYFSYDVKMKEKGDIPEGYSVSREKKERFSLILESASTNQTSMYLCASSSLFKFFGPGTRLTVL.

V is TRBV6-5 and J is TRBJ1-2, with a possible D match to TRBD1 (6 bases). V gave up 5 bases and J gave up 4 bases, with 14 bases separating them. This CDR3 has 14 residues. Looked up from germline, CDR1 is MNHEY and CDR2 is SVGAGI. The CDR3 sequence is CASSTIGQIYGYTF. The DNA of the CDR3 is TGTGCCAGCAGTACGATAGGACAGATCTATGGCTACACCTTC.

The chain joins TRBV4-1 to TRBJ2-5; no clear D. The CDR3 contains 14 residues. Germline loops: CDR1 MGHRA, CDR2 YSYEKL. Between the trimmed V and J ends, which lost 1 base and 1 base, there was a span of 7 bases. This CDR3 is CASSQVASQETQYF. DNA of the CDR3: TGCGCCAGCAGCCAAGTCGCTAGCCAAGAGACCCAGTACTTC.

This rearrangement joins TRBV9 to TRBJ2-5; 7 bases map to TRBD1. Germline V lookup: CDR1 SGDLS, CDR2 YYNGEE. V dropped 4 bases and J dropped 5; count of bases not matched to a gene: 14. The CDR3 covers 16 residues. CDR3 region: CASSPGGGAAWETQYF. CDR3 DNA: TGTGCCAGCAGCCCAGGGGGTGGGGCGGCCTGGGAGACCCAGTACTTC. Full variable domain (rest looked up from reference TRBV9 and TRBJ2-5): DSGVTQTPKHLITATGQRVTLRCSPRSGDLSVYWYQQSLDQGLQFLIQYYNGEERAKGNILERFSAQQFPDLHSELNLSSLELGDSALYFCASSPGGGAAWETQYFGPGTRLLVL.

This clone was observed a handful of times. This sequence joins TRBV30 and TRBJ1-2, with a tentative D call TRBD1 (5 bases). The CDR3 is 12 residues long. The V end was cut by 5 bases, the J end by 5 bases, with 12 bases between. Germline V CDR1 and CDR2: GTSNPN, SVGIG (reference sequence). DNA for the CDR3: TGTGCCTGGGGATCAGGGTCGTATGGCTACACCTTC. Protein sequence: CAWGSGSYGYTF.

The gene calls are TRBV5-4 and TRBJ1-1; D gene unclear. Trimming removed 0 bases from V and 0 bases from J, with 9 bases in between. This CDR3 is built from 15 residues. Looked up from germline, CDR1 is SGHNT and CDR2 is YYREEE (reference sequence). The CDR3 DNA is TGTGCCAGCAGCTTGGTGGTAAACTTGAACACTGAAGCTTTCTTT. Protein sequence: CASSLVVNLNTEAFF.

This clone was observed a few times. The V and J genes are TRBV4-3 and TRBJ2-7; no reliable D call. There are 13 residues in the CDR3. The V gene lost 3 bases and the J gene lost 4 bases, with 10 bases spanning the gap. The V gene's germline CDR1 is LGHNA and CDR2 YSLEER. DNA of the CDR3: TGCGCCAGCAGCCAGGCACCGATTTACGAGCAGTACTTC. Its protein product is CASSQAPIYEQYF.

CDR3 bases: TGTGCCAGTAGACGGGCGGGAGGAGATACGCAGTATTTT. Protein: CASRRAGGDTQYF. The V and J genes are TRBV19 and TRBJ2-3; TRBD2 matches at 8 bases. J gave up 5 bases and V 6 bases, and 4 bases lay outside the gene matches. CDR1 is LNHDA and CDR2 is SQIVND in the germline V gene (reference sequence). This CDR3 comprises 13 residues. The full variable domain, its missing parts supplied by reference TRBV19 and TRBJ2-3, is DGGITQSPKYLFRKEGQNVTLSCEQNLNHDAMYWYRQDPGQGLRLIYYSQIVNDFQKGDIAEGYSVSREKKESFPLTVTSAQKNPTAFYLCASRRAGGDTQYFGPGTRLTVL.

The chain has TRBV7-9 and TRBJ2-5; 7 bases fit TRBD1. The V segment lost 1 base and the J segment 6 bases; nucleotides outside the gene matches: 5. The germline CDR1 and CDR2 sequences are SEHNR and FQNEAQ (reference sequence). This CDR3 comprises 14 residues. CDR3 DNA sequence: TGTGCCAGCAGCTTAGATTCGAGGGGGCAGACCCAGTACTTC. The encoded protein is CASSLDSRGQTQYF.

This clone was detected a few times. The rearrangement uses TRBV13 and TRBJ2-1; 9 bases match TRBD1. The CDR3 runs to 15 residues. Germline V gene sequence: CDR1 PRHDT, CDR2 FYEKMQ (reference sequence). V shed 5 bases, J shed 7 bases, and the junction held 9 bases outside the gene matches. CDR3 in DNA: TGTGCCAGCAGCGTATACCGGGACAGGGAGAATGAGCAGTTCTTC. This translates into CASSVYRDRENEQFF.

This clone was observed a few times. The chain joins TRBV29-1 to TRBJ1-1; D is possibly TRBD1 (6 bases). Looked up from germline, CDR1 is SQVTM and CDR2 is ANQGSEA. Trimming took 6 bases from V and 2 from J, leaving 16 bases between them. The CDR3 is 14 residues long. In DNA form, the CDR3 reads TGCAGCGTATATATCCGGGACATAAACACTGAAGCTTTCTTT. The encoded protein is CSVYIRDINTEAFF.